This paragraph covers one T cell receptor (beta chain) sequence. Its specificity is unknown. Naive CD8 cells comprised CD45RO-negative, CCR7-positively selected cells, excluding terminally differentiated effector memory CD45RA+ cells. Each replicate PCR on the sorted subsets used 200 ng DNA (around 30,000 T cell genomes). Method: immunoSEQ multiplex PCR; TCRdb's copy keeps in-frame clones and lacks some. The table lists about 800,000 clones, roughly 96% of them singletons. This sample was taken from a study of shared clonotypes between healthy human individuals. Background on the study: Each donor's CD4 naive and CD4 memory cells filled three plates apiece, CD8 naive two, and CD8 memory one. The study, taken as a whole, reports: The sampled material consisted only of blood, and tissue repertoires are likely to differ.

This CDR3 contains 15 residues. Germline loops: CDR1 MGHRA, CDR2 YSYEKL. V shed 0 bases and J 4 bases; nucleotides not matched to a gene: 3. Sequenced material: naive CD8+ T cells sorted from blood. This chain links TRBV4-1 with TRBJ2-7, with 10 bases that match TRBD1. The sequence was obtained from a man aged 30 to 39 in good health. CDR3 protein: CASSQDRTGGYEQYF. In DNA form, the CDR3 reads TGCGCCAGCAGCCAAGATAGGACAGGGGGGTACGAGCAGTACTTC.